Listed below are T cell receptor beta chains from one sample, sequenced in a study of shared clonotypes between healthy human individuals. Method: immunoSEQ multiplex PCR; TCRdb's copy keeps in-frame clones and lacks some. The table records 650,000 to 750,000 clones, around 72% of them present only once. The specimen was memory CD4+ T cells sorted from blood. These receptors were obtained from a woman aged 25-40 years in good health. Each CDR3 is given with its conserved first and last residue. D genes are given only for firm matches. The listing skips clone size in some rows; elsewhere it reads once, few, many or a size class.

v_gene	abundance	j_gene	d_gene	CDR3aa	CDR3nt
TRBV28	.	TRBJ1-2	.	CASSRGYGYTF	TGTGCCAGCAGTAGGGGCTATGGCTACACCTTC
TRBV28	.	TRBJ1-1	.	CASSGGMNTEAFF	TGTGCCAGCTCAGGAGGGATGAACACTGAAGCTTTCTTT
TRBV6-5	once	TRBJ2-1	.	CASSYSTSNNEQFF	TGTGCCAGCAGTTACTCGACTAGTAACAATGAGCAGTTCTTC
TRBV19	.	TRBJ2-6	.	CASSMGFSGANVLTF	TGTGCCAGTAGTATGGGTTTCTCTGGGGCCAACGTCCTGACTTTC
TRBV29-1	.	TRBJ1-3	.	CSVVCRVCAGNTIYF	TGCAGCGTTGTTTGCAGGGTGTGTGCTGGAAACACCATATATTTT
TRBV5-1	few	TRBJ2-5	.	CASSSGREGETQYF	TGCGCCAGCAGCTCTGGGAGAGAAGGGGAGACCCAGTACTTC
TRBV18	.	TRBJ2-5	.	CASSPGIHQETQYF	TGTGCCAGCTCCCCCGGGATTCACCAAGAGACCCAGTACTTC
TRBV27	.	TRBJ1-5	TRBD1	CASSLLAGTGDQPQHF	TGTGCCAGCAGTTTACTCGCCGGGACAGGGGACCAGCCCCAGCATTTT
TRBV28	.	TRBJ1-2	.	CASSKTGVNYGYTF	TGTGCCAGCAGCAAGACAGGAGTCAACTATGGCTACACCTTC
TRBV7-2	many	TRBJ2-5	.	CASSTRTQETQYF	TGTGCCAGCAGTACGAGAACCCAAGAGACCCAGTACTTC
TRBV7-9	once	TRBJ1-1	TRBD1	CASSSGTGVTEAFF	TGTGCCAGCAGCTCCGGGACAGGGGTGACTGAAGCTTTCTTT
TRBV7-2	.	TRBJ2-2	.	CASTQNAGNTGELFF	TGTGCCAGCACCCAAAATGCGGGGAACACCGGGGAGCTGTTTTTT
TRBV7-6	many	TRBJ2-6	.	CASSLNSGANVLTF	TGTGCCAGCAGCTTAAATTCTGGGGCCAACGTCCTGACTTTC
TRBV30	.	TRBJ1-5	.	CAWSRALNQPQHF	TGTGCCTGGAGTCGGGCCTTAAATCAGCCCCAGCATTTT
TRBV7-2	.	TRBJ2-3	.	CASSWAGGSTDTQYF	TGTGCCAGCAGCTGGGCTGGGGGCTCGACAGATACGCAGTATTTT
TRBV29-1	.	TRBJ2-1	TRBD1	CSVKGAFNEQFF	TGCAGCGTTAAGGGGGCATTCAATGAGCAGTTCTTC
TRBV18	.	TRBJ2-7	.	CASSPQQYEQYF	TGTGCCAGCTCACCACAGCAGTACGAGCAGTACTTC
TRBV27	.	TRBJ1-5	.	CASSSGRSNQPQHF	TGTGCCAGCAGTTCAGGACGGAGCAATCAGCCCCAGCATTTT
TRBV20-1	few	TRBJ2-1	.	CSARAVGEQFF	TGCAGTGCTAGAGCCGTTGGTGAGCAGTTCTTC
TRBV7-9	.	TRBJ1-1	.	CASSSTGESTVEAFF	TGTGCCAGCAGCTCAACCGGGGAAAGCACTGTTGAAGCTTTCTTT
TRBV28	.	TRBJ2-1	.	CASSTNHGTSLYNEQFF	TGTGCCAGCAGCACGAACCACGGGACATCTCTCTACAATGAGCAGTTCTTC
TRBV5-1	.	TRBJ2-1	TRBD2	CASTLTSGGGNEQFF	TGCGCCAGCACGTTGACTAGCGGTGGGGGGAATGAGCAGTTCTTC
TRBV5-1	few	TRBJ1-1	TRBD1	CASSFSQGGTEAFF	TGCGCCAGCAGCTTTTCGCAGGGGGGCACTGAAGCTTTCTTT